This T cell receptor (beta chain) was captured by sequencing in a study of early stage breast cancer tumors. About the study: Most invasive tumors, about 75% of the 16, were ER+/PR+/HER2-. Among about twelve ER+/PR+/HER2- tumors, eight were ductal, four lobular. Whole-study findings and limits: Tumors had about 2.3-fold higher T cell density than normal breast. Commonly generated sequences made up most enriched TCRB sequences shared between patients.

TCRdb's table, derived via immunoSEQ multiplex PCR, lists solely in-frame clones and lacks some. In the table there are tens of thousands of clones, roughly 80% of which are singletons. This clone showed up just a few times. The antigen is undetermined. CDR1 is LNHDA and CDR2 is SQIVND in the germline V gene (reference sequence). V lost 5 bases, J lost 4 bases, and 10 bases stayed unmatched. This CDR3 contains 16 residues. This chain links TRBV19 with TRBJ1-2; 10 nucleotides agree with TRBD1. The sequence was collected from a person aged 25 to 39 with breast cancer. Sequenced material: blood. The CDR3 bases are TGTGCCAGTAGTCCGAGACAGGGGGCTCTTAGCTATGGCTACACCTTC. It encodes CASSPRQGALSYGYTF.